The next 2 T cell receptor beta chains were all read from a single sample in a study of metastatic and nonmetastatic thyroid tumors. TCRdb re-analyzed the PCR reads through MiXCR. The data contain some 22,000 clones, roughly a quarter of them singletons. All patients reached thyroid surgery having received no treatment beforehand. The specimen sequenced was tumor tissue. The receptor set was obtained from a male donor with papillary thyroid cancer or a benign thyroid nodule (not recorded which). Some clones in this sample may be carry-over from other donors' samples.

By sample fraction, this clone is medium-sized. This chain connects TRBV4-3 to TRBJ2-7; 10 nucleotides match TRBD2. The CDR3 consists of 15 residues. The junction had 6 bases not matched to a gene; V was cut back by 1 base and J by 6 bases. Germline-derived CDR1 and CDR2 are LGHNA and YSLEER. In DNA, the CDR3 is TGCGCCAGCAGCCAAGGGCTAGCGGGAGTCTTCGAGCAGTACTTC. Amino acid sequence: CASSQGLAGVFEQYF.

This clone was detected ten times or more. The CDR3: CASSFRTSVGEQFF. The DNA for the CDR3 is TGTGCCAGCAGCTTTAGGACTAGCGTTGGTGAGCAGTTCTTC. This chain links TRBV7-2 with TRBJ2-1; TRBD2 agrees at 9 bases. V was clipped by 3 bases and J by 9 bases; unmatched bases: 6. Germline V gives CDR1 SGHTA, CDR2 FQGNSA. The CDR3 is made up of 14 amino acids.